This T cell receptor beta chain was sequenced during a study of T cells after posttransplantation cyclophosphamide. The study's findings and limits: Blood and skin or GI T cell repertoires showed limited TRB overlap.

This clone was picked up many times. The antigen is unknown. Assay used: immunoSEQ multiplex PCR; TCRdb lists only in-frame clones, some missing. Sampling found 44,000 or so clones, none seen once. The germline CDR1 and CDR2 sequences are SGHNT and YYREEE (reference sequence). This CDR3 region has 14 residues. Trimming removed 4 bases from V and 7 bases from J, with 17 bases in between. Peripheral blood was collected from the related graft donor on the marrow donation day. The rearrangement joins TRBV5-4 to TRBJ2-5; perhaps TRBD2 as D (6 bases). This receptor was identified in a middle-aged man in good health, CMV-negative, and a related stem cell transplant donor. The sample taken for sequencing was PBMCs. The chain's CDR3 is CASSPRGLGGTQYF. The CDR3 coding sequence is TGTGCCAGCAGCCCCCGGGGCCTGGGGGGGACCCAGTACTTC.